A single sample gave rise to the 22 T cell receptor beta chains below, sequenced in a study of control samples from healthy donors and cancer patients. Sequencing used immunoSEQ multiplex PCR; TCRdb keeps in-frame clones, though not all of them. The sample includes more than 110,000 clones, about 88% of them seen just once. The sequencing sample was made of blood. The receptors originated from a woman aged 30 to 39 in good health.

V gene TRBV24-1 combines with J gene TRBJ2-7; no clear D. Germline assignment: CDR1 KGHDR and CDR2 SFDVKD. Trimming shortened V by 4 bases and J by 0 bases, and 6 bases separated the two germline ends. The CDR3 totals 13 residues. This chain's CDR3 is CATSDPTSYEQYF. CDR3 in DNA: TGTGCCACCAGTGACCCTACCTCCTACGAGCAGTACTTC.

This chain uses TRBV13 with TRBJ2-3, with 13 bases fitting TRBD2. The ends lost 4 bases at V and 2 bases at J; junction bases unmatched: 6. Germline values: CDR1 PRHDT, CDR2 FYEKMQ (reference sequence). The CDR3 runs to 17 residues. The CDR3 DNA reads TGTGCCAGCAGCTCCCGGACTAGCGGGAGTATCACAGATACGCAGTATTTT. Translated, it gives CASSSRTSGSITDTQYF. The complete variable domain, with remaining parts taken from reference TRBV13 and TRBJ2-3, reads AAGVIQSPRHLIKEKRETATLKCYPIPRHDTVYWYQQGPGQDPQFLISFYEKMQSDKGSIPDRFSAQQFSDYHSELNMSSLELGDSALYFCASSSRTSGSITDTQYFGPGTRLTVL.

The DNA for the CDR3 is TGTGCCAGCAGTTACTCGCCCAATCGCTACGAGCAGTACTTC. This translates into CASSYSPNRYEQYF. The gene calls are TRBV6-5 and TRBJ2-7; no definite D call. V was pared by 0 bases and J by 3 bases, with 9 bases between. In germline, CDR1 is MNHEY, CDR2 SVGAGI. The CDR3 is 14 amino acids.

The rearrangement joins TRBV7-9 to TRBJ2-7, with D possibly matching TRBD1 (5 bases). The V end lost 4 bases, the J end lost 3 bases, and 25 bases lay between the germline ends. Germline values: CDR1 SEHNR, CDR2 FQNEAQ (reference sequence). The CDR3 is 18 amino acids. The CDR3, as DNA: TGTGCCAGCAGCTCCTTCTATGTGTTGGGGCCGCCCTTCTACGAGCAGTACTTC. Amino acids: CASSSFYVLGPPFYEQYF.

This sequence joins TRBV28 and TRBJ2-4; tentatively, D is TRBD2 (6 bases). The CDR3 contains 14 residues. V was pared by 6 bases and J by 9 bases, with 18 bases between. Germline-derived CDR1 and CDR2 are MDHEN and SYDVKM. CDR3 nucleotides: TGTGCCAGCAGGGGCGGGGCAAAGGGCCCCATTCAGTACTTC. This gives the protein CASRGGAKGPIQYF. The full variable domain, in which reference TRBV28 and TRBJ2-4 provide the parts outside the CDR3, is DVKVTQSSRYLVKRTGEKVFLECVQDMDHENMFWYRQDPGLGLRLIYFSYDVKMKEKGDIPEGYSVSREKKERFSLILESASTNQTSMYLCASRGGAKGPIQYFGAGTRLSVL.

The chain combines TRBV7-3 with TRBJ2-2; tentatively, D is TRBD2 (6 bases). V dropped 0 bases and J dropped 2 bases, with 13 bases sitting between them. Germline loops: CDR1 SGHTA, CDR2 FQGTGA. The CDR3 has 17 residues. CDR3 region: CASSLTGRGTNTGELFF. The CDR3 nucleotides read TGTGCCAGCAGCTTAACAGGGCGCGGGACTAACACCGGGGAGCTGTTTTTT.

V is TRBV5-1 and J is TRBJ1-4; D is unresolved. The CDR3 runs 14 residues. V lost 7 bases and J lost 3, with 13 bases in between. The germline CDR1 and CDR2 sequences are SGHRS and YFSETQ. CDR3 sequence: CASRREASNEKLFF. The CDR3 nucleotides are TGCGCCAGCCGGCGGGAGGCGTCTAATGAAAAACTGTTTTTT.

The genes are TRBV9 and TRBJ2-1; D may match TRBD1 or TRBD2 (5 bases each). V dropped 0 bases and J dropped 5 bases, with 15 bases sitting between them. This CDR3 contains 16 residues. The V gene's germline CDR1 is SGDLS and CDR2 YYNGEE. The DNA for the CDR3 is TGTGCCAGCAGCGTAGCGGTGTCCCCGGGGCACAATGAGCAGTTCTTC. It is translated as CASSVAVSPGHNEQFF.

This clone appeared once. CDR3 amino acids: CASSLLDSTDTQYF. Written as DNA, the CDR3 is TGTGCCAGCAGCTTGTTGGACAGCACAGATACGCAGTATTTT. The V call is TRBV7-3, the J call TRBJ2-3; D uncertain. The CDR3 extends over 14 amino acids. V shed 3 bases and J shed 0 bases, with 7 bases lying between them. The germline V gene has CDR1 SGHTA and CDR2 FQGTGA. The full variable domain, in which reference TRBV7-3 and TRBJ2-3 provide the parts outside the CDR3, is GAGVSQTPSNKVTEKGKYVELRCDPISGHTALYWYRQSLGQGPEFLIYFQGTGAADDSGLPNDRFFAVRPEGSVSTLKIQRTERGDSAVYLCASSLLDSTDTQYFGPGTRLTVL.

This chain uses TRBV24-1 with TRBJ2-2, with D unclear. CDR1 KGHDR and CDR2 SFDVKD come from the germline V gene. The CDR3 extends over 14 amino acids. V dropped 4 bases and J dropped 1 base, with 6 bases sitting between them. The chain's CDR3 is CATSESVNTGELFF. As DNA, the CDR3 is TGTGCCACCAGTGAGTCAGTGAACACCGGGGAGCTGTTTTTT.

The chain is built from TRBV4-2 and TRBJ2-7; possible D gene TRBD2, 5 bases. Trimming left V 4 bases short and J 2 bases short, with 6 bases between. This CDR3 region has 12 residues. Germline V lookup: CDR1 LGHNA, CDR2 YNFKEQ. CDR3 in DNA: TGTGCCAGCAGCCGAGGGCCCTACGAGCAGTACTTC. It translates to CASSRGPYEQYF.

The V and J genes are TRBV27 and TRBJ1-3; 12 bases line up with TRBD1. Germline CDR1 reads MNHEY; CDR2 reads SMNVEV (reference sequence). Unmatched junction bases numbered 9, after V lost 10 bases and J lost 8 bases. The CDR3 sequence is 14 residues long. The CDR3 coding sequence is TGTGCCACCTCGAGGGACAGGGGGCATGACACCATATATTTT. Amino acids: CATSRDRGHDTIYF.

The chain combines TRBV3-1 (or the pseudogene TRBV3-2) with TRBJ2-1; D is ambiguous. This CDR3 has 14 residues. Germline values: CDR1 LGHDT, CDR2 YNNKEL (reference sequence). The V end lost 0 bases, the J end lost 13 bases, and 16 bases lay between the germline ends. Here the CDR3 reads CASSQDPGDARQFF. The CDR3 DNA reads as TGTGCCAGCAGCCAAGATCCCGGAGATGCCCGTCAGTTCTTC.

J is TRBJ2-2 and V is TRBV6-4, with no clear D. The V end was cut by 8 bases, the J end by 1 base, with 11 bases between. Germline CDR1 is MRHNA and CDR2 is SNTAGT. The CDR3 is made up of 14 amino acids. CDR3 sequence: CASRPGWNTGELFF. The CDR3 DNA reads as TGTGCCAGCCGTCCAGGCTGGAACACCGGGGAGCTGTTTTTT.

V usage is TRBV6-5 and J usage is TRBJ1-3; D remains unclear. The germline V gene has CDR1 MNHEY and CDR2 SVGAGI. The V and J ends lost 2 bases and 2 bases respectively, with 10 bases between them. CDR3 length: 15 amino acids. CDR3 residues: CASSYKGDPGNTIYF. CDR3 DNA sequence: TGTGCCAGCAGTTACAAGGGCGATCCTGGAAACACCATATATTTT.

The gene calls are TRBV9 and TRBJ2-3, with D uncertain. The CDR3 extends over 15 amino acids. Looked up from germline, CDR1 is SGDLS and CDR2 is YYNGEE. Between the trimmed V and J ends, which lost 0 bases and 2 bases, there was a span of 10 bases. CDR3 loop: CASSVARNPTDTQYF. The CDR3 nucleotides read TGTGCCAGCAGCGTAGCACGTAACCCCACAGATACGCAGTATTTT.

The V and J genes are TRBV5-1 and TRBJ1-4; D possibly corresponds to TRBD1 (5 bases). Germline-derived CDR1 and CDR2 are SGHRS and YFSETQ. CDR3 size: 15 residues. Between the trimmed V and J ends, which lost 0 bases and 0 bases, there was a span of 6 bases. The CDR3 nucleotides are TGCGCCAGCAGCTTGGGGACAACAACTAATGAAAAACTGTTTTTT. Its protein product is CASSLGTTTNEKLFF.

The rearrangement links TRBV7-9 to TRBJ1-1; D unclear. CDR1 and CDR2 (germline): SEHNR, FQNEAQ (reference sequence). CDR3 length: 14 amino acids. V was pared by 1 base and J by 4 bases, with 10 bases between. The CDR3 DNA reads as TGTGCCAGCAGCTTAGGGTCCCTTTCCACTGAAGCTTTCTTT. Translated, it gives CASSLGSLSTEAFF.

The chain employs TRBV4-1 and TRBJ1-5; D is unresolved. Germline V gene lookup returns CDR1 MGHRA and CDR2 YSYEKL. This CDR3 comprises 16 residues. Trimming left V 0 bases short and J 2 bases short, with 11 bases between. The CDR3 spells CASSQETVRGNQPQHF. CDR3 sequence (DNA): TGCGCCAGCAGCCAAGAGACGGTGAGGGGCAATCAGCCCCAGCATTTT.

This chain joins TRBV6-5 and TRBJ2-5, with D maybe TRBD2 (6 bases). The CDR3 length is 15 residues. Trimming pared 5 bases from V and 2 bases from J, leaving 15 bases between. Germline V gene sequence: CDR1 MNHEY, CDR2 SVGAGI. CDR3 nucleotides: TGTGCCAGCAGTCTCGGCGGGACGGGGCAAGAGACCCAGTACTTC. Translating it yields CASSLGGTGQETQYF.

This clone was observed at least ten times. This sequence joins TRBV29-1 and TRBJ2-1; D gene unclear. Germline-derived CDR1 and CDR2 are SQVTM and ANQGSEA. V lost 8 bases and J 4 bases, leaving 9 bases between the germline ends. CDR3 length equals 11 residues. The CDR3 DNA follows: TGCAGCCTAGAGGAGTACAATGAGCAGTTCTTC. The encoded protein is CSLEEYNEQFF.

The V and J genes are TRBV5-8 and TRBJ1-3; weak D call: TRBD1 (5 bases). The CDR3 runs to 16 residues. The V end lost 4 bases, the J end lost 4 bases, and 18 bases lay between the germline ends. Per the germline V gene, CDR1 is SGHTS and CDR2 is YDEGEE. CDR3: CASSPPLQGAGNTIYF. The CDR3 DNA is TGTGCCAGCAGCCCCCCCCTGCAGGGTGCGGGAAACACCATATATTTT.